This TCR beta chain was documented in a study of control samples from healthy donors and cancer patients. Some clones are missing from TCRdb's copy, which holds only in-frame ones; the method was immunoSEQ multiplex PCR. The sample yields around 22,000 clones, 75% to 85% seen once. This CDR3 comprises 17 residues. The germline gives CDR1 SEHNR, CDR2 FQNEAQ (reference sequence). After removal of 3 bases from V and 0 bases from J, the junction contained 2 bases not matched to a gene. The V and J genes are TRBV7-9 and TRBJ2-6; 10 nucleotides line up with TRBD2. The sequencing sample was made of PBMCs. The sequence derives from a man aged 60-69 years with head and neck cancer. The CDR3 region is CASSLTSGHSGANVLTF. In DNA form, the CDR3 reads TGTGCCAGCAGCTTGACTAGCGGGCACTCTGGGGCCAACGTCCTGACTTTC.